This T cell receptor (beta chain) was recovered during a study of Ad26.COV2.S vaccination and SARS-CoV-2 variants. Treatment meaning: roughly 19 received Ad26.COV2.S at low or high dose, single or two shots; 5 received placebo; per-sample allocation not given. The investigators took samples on day 63 after the first vaccine or placebo injection. Cohort 1b enrolled adults aged 18-55 years in Boston. Some clones are missing from TCRdb's copy, which holds only in-frame ones; the method was immunoSEQ multiplex PCR. The table shows a few hundred thousand clones, with approximately 89% occurring only once. The CDR3 consists of 13 residues. CDR1 and CDR2 from the germline V gene are LNHDA and SQIVND (reference sequence). V was trimmed by 3 bases and J by 4 bases, leaving 9 bases between them. Findings and caveats of the study: The analyses of TCR breadth and depth may have understated the size of total T cell responses.

About this clone: The antigen is not known.

V and J are TRBV19 and TRBJ1-2; D remains unclear. The receptor comes from a person between 18 and 65 years old who received the Ad26.COV2.S COVID-19 vaccine or a placebo. Sequences were derived from peripheral blood, sampled in a trial of Ad26.COV2.S vaccine versus placebo. The CDR3 DNA follows: TGTGCCAGTAGTATGGGCCTGGCCTATGGCTACACCTTC. Encoded protein: CASSMGLAYGYTF.